A single sample is the source of the 14 T cell receptor beta chains below, sequenced in a study of T cell responses to AZD1222 COVID-19 vaccine. Sequencing was performed with immunoSEQ multiplex PCR; in TCRdb, only in-frame clones are kept and a portion is missing. The sample lists about 140,000 clones; approximately 83% were seen once. Sequenced material: peripheral blood, taken on day 0 of AZD1222 vaccination. The receptors here all came from an adult in good health.

This chain uses TRBV7-9 with TRBJ2-2; 12 bases line up with TRBD2. The germline V gene has CDR1 SEHNR and CDR2 FQNEAQ (reference sequence). Trimming removed 7 bases from V and 7 bases from J; junction bases left unmatched: 10. The CDR3 consists of 16 residues. In DNA, the CDR3 is TGTGCCAGCACCCCAACTAGCGGGAGGTGGAGCGGGGAGCTGTTTTTT. Translating it yields CASTPTSGRWSGELFF.

The chain couples TRBV7-2 to TRBJ2-3; TRBD2 agrees at 7 bases. V lost 5 bases and J lost 0; bases outside the gene matches: 11. The germline CDR1 and CDR2 sequences are SGHTA and FQGNSA. The CDR3 is 17 amino acids. As DNA, the CDR3 is TGTGCCAGCAGCGGGGGAGGGGTCTCGTATAGCACAGATACGCAGTATTTT. Protein: CASSGGGVSYSTDTQYF.

The chain is built from TRBV10-3 and TRBJ2-3; no firm D call. The CDR3 extends over 12 amino acids. CDR1 ENHRY and CDR2 SYGVKD come from the germline V gene. The V end lost 7 bases, the J end lost 2 bases, and 7 bases lay between the germline ends. This CDR3 reads CAIMDSTDTQYF. Here the CDR3 DNA reads TGTGCCATCATGGATTCCACAGATACGCAGTATTTT.

CDR3 loop: CASSEWGVNTGELFF. The CDR3 region has the DNA TGTGCCAGCAGCGAGTGGGGGGTGAACACCGGGGAGCTGTTTTTT. This chain joins TRBV5-6 and TRBJ2-2; D may be TRBD2 (6 bases). The germline V gene has CDR1 SGHDT and CDR2 YYEEEE. V lost 4 bases to trimming and J lost 1 base, with 11 bases between them. CDR3 length: 15 amino acids.

CDR3 loop: CAWSFPSGGQPQHF. In DNA form, the CDR3 reads TGTGCCTGGAGTTTCCCATCAGGGGGCCAGCCCCAGCATTTT. The V gene is TRBV30, the J gene TRBJ1-5; the match to TRBD1 covers 8 bases. V shed 2 bases and J 7 bases; nucleotides not matched to a gene: 7. Germline V gene data show CDR1 as GTSNPN and CDR2 as SVGIG (reference sequence). The CDR3 loop spans 14 amino acids.

This chain uses TRBV19 with TRBJ1-6; a possible D gene is TRBD1 (5 bases). CDR1 is LNHDA, CDR2 SQIVND, per germline (reference sequence). The CDR3 extends over 14 amino acids. The V gene lost 5 bases and the J gene lost 13 bases, with 18 bases spanning the gap. For the CDR3, the DNA is TGTGCCAGTAGTCCGTTCGGACAAGGGAATCCCCTCCACTTT. Its protein product is CASSPFGQGNPLHF.

This chain joins TRBV5-6 and TRBJ1-1; D gene unclear. Trimming took off 0 bases at V and 3 bases at J, with 9 bases between the two ends. Germline CDR1 reads SGHDT; CDR2 reads YYEEEE. The CDR3 totals 14 residues. Written as DNA, the CDR3 is TGTGCCAGCAGCTTGGGACGGTTCGACACTGAAGCTTTCTTT. Its protein is CASSLGRFDTEAFF.

The chain links TRBV19 to TRBJ1-2, with no clear D. With 1 base removed from V and 4 bases from J, the gap between germline ends came to 10 bases. The CDR3 consists of 14 residues. Germline V CDR1 and CDR2: LNHDA, SQIVND (reference sequence). CDR3: CASSIGPGSYGYTF. Here the CDR3 DNA reads TGTGCCAGTAGTATAGGGCCGGGGAGCTATGGCTACACCTTC.

This rearrangement joins TRBV14 to TRBJ2-7; unclear D gene. CDR1 SGHDN and CDR2 FVKESK come from the germline V gene. This CDR3 comprises 13 residues. The germline V and J ends were trimmed by 9 bases and 2 bases, with 14 bases remaining between them. This CDR3 reads CASSGLGTYEQYF. CDR3 coding DNA: TGTGCCAGTTCGGGCCTAGGTACCTACGAGCAGTACTTC.

The gene calls are TRBV20-1 and TRBJ1-2, with D unresolved. V lost 5 bases, J lost 4 bases, and 5 bases lay in between. Looked up from germline, CDR1 is DFQATT and CDR2 is SNEGSKA (reference sequence). This CDR3 has 10 residues. Here the CDR3 reads CSALSYGYTF. The DNA of the CDR3 is TGCAGTGCTCTGTCCTATGGCTACACCTTC.

The chain recombines TRBV7-2 with TRBJ2-1; TRBD2 matches at 7 bases. This CDR3 is 15 amino acids long. The trim removed 6 bases at V and 2 bases at J, leaving 7 bases unmatched. Per germline, CDR1 SGHTA and CDR2 FQGNSA. The CDR3 reads CASSDGRSPYNEQFF. CDR3 nucleotides: TGTGCCAGCAGTGACGGGAGGTCCCCCTACAATGAGCAGTTCTTC. Full variable domain (missing parts from reference TRBV7-2 and TRBJ2-1): GAGVSQSPSNKVTEKGKDVELRCDPISGHTALYWYRQSLGQGLEFLIYFQGNSAPDKSGLPSDRFSAERTGGSVSTLTIQRTQQEDSAVYLCASSDGRSPYNEQFFGPGTRLTVL.

There are a few counts of this clone. This chain joins TRBV2 and TRBJ2-7, with 9 bases matching TRBD1. CDR3 size: 16 residues. From germline, CDR1 is SNHLY and CDR2 FYNNEI. The V and J ends lost 0 bases and 3 bases, in that order; junction bases with no gene match: 6. CDR3 region: CASSEARGQGFYEQYF. The CDR3, as DNA: TGTGCCAGCAGTGAAGCGCGGGGACAGGGATTCTACGAGCAGTACTTC.

The chain couples TRBV28 to TRBJ1-2; D is ambiguous. Germline CDR1 reads MDHEN; CDR2 reads SYDVKM. V lost 7 bases, J lost 1 base, and 16 bases lay in between. The CDR3 runs to 15 residues. The DNA for the CDR3 is TGTGCCAGCATGTCGAGCGGAATTCTTAACTATGGCTACACCTTC. It translates to CASMSSGILNYGYTF.

The J gene is TRBJ1-6, the V gene TRBV7-2, with D unclear. CDR1 SGHTA and CDR2 FQGNSA come from the germline V gene. The ends were cut back, 0 bases at V and 7 bases at J, with 7 bases in the middle. There are 14 residues in the CDR3. DNA for the CDR3: TGTGCCAGCAGCTTAGCCACAGCAAATTCACCCCTCCACTTT. Translating it yields CASSLATANSPLHF.